This T cell receptor beta chain was captured in a study of beta chain features in type 1 diabetes. Study overall: Cell yields, age and gender were similar between patients and healthy donors.

A word on this clone: Its cognate antigen is unknown.

V was clipped by 5 bases and J by 1 base; unmatched bases: 10. Per the germline V gene, CDR1 is SGHDN and CDR2 is FVKESK. This CDR3 comprises 16 residues. General observations from the study: Researchers reported that naive, central memory and Treg TCRB repertoires appeared more similar in patients than in healthy donors.

The isolated RNA, all of it, was reverse transcribed, so expressed TCRB transcripts were what got sequenced. This table comes from immunoSEQ multiplex PCR, and its TCRdb copy is limited to in-frame clones, with some not included. The sample consists of a few hundred thousand clones, over 11% of them appearing once. The sequence came from a man between 25 and 39 years old in good health. V gene TRBV14 combines with J gene TRBJ1-1, with 7 positions matching TRBD1. The sample consisted of naive CD4+ T cells from blood. The CDR3 region is CASSERPGTENTEAFF. In DNA, the CDR3 is TGTGCCAGCAGCGAACGCCCCGGGACAGAGAACACTGAAGCTTTCTTT.